This TCR beta chain originates from a study of OX40 agonist ivuxolimab in advanced cancers. Background on the study: Patients were dosed with the agonistic anti-OX40 (CD134) antibody ivuxolimab. Hepatocellular carcinoma, melanoma, renal cell or head and neck cancer occurred in dose-escalation patients. Males comprised approximately 84% of the group, whose mean age was approximately 60 years (range 23 to 79).

Germline V CDR1 and CDR2: PRHDT, FYEKMQ (reference sequence). The CDR3 runs to 11 residues. The V end lost 4 bases, the J end lost 3 bases, and 3 bases lay between the germline ends. The protocol was immunoSEQ multiplex PCR, while the TCRdb copy is restricted to in-frame clones and leaves out a portion. The sample comprises some 54,000 clones, 75% to 90% of which are singletons, and around 15% rests with the top ten. The sequence came from an adult with an advanced solid tumor such as melanoma, head and neck, liver or kidney cancer. Sequenced material: CD4+ or CD8+ T cells sorted from blood, taken in a trial of the OX40 agonist ivuxolimab. This chain uses TRBV13 with TRBJ2-5; D gene unclear. CDR3 region: CASSSKETQYF. The CDR3 nucleotides read TGTGCCAGCAGCTCAAAAGAGACCCAGTACTTC.